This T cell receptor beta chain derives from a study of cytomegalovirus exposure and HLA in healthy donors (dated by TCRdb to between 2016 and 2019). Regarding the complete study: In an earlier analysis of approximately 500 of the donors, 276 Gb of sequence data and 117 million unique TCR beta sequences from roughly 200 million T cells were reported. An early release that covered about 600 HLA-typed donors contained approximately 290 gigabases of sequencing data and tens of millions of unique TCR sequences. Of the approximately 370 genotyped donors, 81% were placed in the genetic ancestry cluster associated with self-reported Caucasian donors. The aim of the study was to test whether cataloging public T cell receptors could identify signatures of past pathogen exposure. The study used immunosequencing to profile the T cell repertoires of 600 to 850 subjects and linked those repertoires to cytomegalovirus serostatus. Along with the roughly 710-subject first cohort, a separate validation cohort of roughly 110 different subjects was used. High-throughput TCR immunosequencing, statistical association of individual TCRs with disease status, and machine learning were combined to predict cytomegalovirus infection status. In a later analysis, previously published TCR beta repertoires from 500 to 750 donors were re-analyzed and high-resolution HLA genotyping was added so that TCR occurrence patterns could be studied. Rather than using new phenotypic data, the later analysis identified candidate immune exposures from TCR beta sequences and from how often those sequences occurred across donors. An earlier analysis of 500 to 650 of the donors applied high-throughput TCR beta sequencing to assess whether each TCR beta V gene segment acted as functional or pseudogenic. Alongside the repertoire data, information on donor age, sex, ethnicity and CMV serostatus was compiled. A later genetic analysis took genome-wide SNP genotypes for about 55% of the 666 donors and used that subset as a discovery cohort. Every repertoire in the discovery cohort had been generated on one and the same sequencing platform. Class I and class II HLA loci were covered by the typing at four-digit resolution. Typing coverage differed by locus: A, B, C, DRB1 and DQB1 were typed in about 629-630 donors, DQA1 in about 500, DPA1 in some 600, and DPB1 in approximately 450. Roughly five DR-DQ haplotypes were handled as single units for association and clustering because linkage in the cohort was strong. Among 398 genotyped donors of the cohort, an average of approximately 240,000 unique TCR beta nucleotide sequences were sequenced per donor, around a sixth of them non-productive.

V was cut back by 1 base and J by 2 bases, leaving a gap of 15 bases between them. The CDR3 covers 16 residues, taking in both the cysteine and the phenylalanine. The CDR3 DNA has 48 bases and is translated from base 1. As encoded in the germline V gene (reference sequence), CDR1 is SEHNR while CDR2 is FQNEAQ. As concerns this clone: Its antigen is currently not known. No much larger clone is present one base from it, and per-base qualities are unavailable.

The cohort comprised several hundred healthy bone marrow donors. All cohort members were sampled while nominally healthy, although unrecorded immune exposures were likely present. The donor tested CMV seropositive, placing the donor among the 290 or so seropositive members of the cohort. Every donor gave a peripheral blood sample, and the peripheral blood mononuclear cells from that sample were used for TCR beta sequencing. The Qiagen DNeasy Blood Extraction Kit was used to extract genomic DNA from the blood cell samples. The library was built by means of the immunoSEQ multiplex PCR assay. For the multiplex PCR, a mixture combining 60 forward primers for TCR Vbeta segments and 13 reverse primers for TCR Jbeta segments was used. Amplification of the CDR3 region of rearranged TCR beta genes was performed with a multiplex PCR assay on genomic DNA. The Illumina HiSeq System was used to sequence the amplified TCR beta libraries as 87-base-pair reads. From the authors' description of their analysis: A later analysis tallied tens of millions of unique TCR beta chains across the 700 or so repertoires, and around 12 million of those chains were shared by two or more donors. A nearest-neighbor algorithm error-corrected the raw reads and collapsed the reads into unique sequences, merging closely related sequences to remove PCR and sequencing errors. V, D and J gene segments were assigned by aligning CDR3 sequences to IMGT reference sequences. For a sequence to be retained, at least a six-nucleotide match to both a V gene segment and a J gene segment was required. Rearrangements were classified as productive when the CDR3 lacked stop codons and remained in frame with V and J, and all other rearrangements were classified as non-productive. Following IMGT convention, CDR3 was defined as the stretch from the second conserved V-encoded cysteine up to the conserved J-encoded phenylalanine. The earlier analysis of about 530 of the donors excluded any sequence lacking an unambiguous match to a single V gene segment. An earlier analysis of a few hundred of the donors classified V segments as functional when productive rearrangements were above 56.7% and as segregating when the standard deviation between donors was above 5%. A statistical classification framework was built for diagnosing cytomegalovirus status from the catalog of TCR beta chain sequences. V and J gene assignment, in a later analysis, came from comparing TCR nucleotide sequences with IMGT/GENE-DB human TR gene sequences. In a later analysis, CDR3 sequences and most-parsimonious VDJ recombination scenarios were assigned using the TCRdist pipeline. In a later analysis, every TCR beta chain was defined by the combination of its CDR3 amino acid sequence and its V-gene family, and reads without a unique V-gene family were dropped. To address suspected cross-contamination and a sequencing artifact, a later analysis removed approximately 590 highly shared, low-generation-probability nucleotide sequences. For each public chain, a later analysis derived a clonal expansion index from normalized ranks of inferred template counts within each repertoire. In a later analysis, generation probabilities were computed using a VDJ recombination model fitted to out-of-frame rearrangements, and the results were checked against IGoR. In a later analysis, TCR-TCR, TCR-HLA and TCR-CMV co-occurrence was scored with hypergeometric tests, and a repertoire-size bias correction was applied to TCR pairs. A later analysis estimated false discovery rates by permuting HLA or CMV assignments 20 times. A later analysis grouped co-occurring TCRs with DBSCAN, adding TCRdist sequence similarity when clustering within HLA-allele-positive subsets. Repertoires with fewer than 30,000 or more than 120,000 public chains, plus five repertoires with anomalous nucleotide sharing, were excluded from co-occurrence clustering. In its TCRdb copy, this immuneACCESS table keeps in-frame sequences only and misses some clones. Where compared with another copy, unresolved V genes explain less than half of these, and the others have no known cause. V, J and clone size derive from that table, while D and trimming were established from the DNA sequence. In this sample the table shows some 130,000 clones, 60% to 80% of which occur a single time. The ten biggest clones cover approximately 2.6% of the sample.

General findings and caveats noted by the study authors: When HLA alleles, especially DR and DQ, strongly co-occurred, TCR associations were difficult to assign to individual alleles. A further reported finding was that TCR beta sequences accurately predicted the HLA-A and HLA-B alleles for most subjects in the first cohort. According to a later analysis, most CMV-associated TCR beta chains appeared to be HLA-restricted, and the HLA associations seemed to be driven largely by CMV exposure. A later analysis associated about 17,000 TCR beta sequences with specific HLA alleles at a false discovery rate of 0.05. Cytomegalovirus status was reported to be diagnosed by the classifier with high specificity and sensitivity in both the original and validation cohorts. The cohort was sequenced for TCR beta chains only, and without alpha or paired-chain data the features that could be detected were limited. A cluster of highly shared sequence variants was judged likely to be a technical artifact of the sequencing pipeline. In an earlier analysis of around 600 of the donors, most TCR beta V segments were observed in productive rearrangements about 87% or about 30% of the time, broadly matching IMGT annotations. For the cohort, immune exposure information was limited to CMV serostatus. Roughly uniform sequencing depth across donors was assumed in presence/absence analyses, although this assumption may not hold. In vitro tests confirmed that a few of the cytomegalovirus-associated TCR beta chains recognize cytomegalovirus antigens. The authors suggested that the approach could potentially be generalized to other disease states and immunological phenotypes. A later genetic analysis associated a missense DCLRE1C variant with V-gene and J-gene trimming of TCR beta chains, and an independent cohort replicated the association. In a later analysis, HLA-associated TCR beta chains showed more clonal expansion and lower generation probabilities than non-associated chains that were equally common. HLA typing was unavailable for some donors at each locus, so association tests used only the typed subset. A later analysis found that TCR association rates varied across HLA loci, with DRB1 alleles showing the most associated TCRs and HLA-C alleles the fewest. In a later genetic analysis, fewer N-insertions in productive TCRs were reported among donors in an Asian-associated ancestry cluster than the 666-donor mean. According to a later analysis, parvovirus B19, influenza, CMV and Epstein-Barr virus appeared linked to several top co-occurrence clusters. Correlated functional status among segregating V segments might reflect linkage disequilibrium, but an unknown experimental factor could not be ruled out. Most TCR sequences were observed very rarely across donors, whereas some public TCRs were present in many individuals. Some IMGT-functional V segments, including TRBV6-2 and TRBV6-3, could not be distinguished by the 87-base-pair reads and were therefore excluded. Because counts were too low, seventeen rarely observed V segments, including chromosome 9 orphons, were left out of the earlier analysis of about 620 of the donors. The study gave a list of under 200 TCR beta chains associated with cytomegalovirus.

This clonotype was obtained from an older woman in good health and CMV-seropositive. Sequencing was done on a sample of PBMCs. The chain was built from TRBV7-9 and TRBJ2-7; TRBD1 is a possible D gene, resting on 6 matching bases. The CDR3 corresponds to CASSLGPTGGAYEQYF. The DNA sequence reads TGTGCCAGCAGCTTAGGTCCGACAGGTGGGGCCTACGAGCAGTACTTC.